This T cell receptor beta chain was observed in a study of cytomegalovirus exposure and HLA in healthy donors. Study summary: Roughly 92 million unique TCRs, all from HLA-typed donors, were included in an early release of the data.

Overall study findings and caveats: In an earlier analysis, most TCR beta V segments were productive about 90% or about 30% of the time. Presence/absence analyses supposed approximately even sequencing depth among donors.

In nominal health when sampled, donors likely had unrecorded immune exposures nonetheless. With 60 Vbeta and 13 Jbeta primers, the PCR was carried out. The assay was immunoSEQ multiplex PCR, and TCRdb's table has in-frame clones only and misses some. Found here are under 200,000 clones, 78% of them singletons; the top ten hold roughly 6%. For this clone: Its antigen is not known.

J gave up 6 bases and V 4 bases, and 7 bases lay outside the gene matches. Per the germline V gene, CDR1 is SGHRS and CDR2 is YFSETQ. The CDR3 loop spans 15 amino acids. The chain links TRBV5-1 to TRBJ2-1, with 10 positions matching TRBD2. This TCR was sampled from a woman aged 25 to 45 in good health and CMV-seropositive. The specimen was PBMCs. This CDR3 is CASSGDSGGFNEQFF. DNA of the CDR3: TGCGCCAGCAGCGGCGATAGCGGGGGGTTCAATGAGCAGTTCTTC.